The sequence of this T cell receptor (beta chain) was determined in a study of beta chain features in type 1 diabetes. Overall study context: Cell yields, gender and age were similar in healthy donors and patients.

Germline CDR1 and CDR2: SGHRS and YFSETQ. V gave up 2 bases and J gave up 4 bases, with 10 bases separating them. The CDR3 is made up of 13 amino acids. Every isolated RNA sample was fully reverse transcribed, so sequencing captured expressed TCRB transcripts. Profiling relied on immunoSEQ multiplex PCR, and the TCRdb table lists in-frame clones only, not all of them. Of under 450,000 clones in the sample, over 12% were seen once. The chain links TRBV5-1 to TRBJ2-7; D gene ambiguous. The receptor was derived from a young woman in good health. Source material: naive CD4+ T cells from blood. The CDR3, as DNA: TGCGCCAGCAGCTTTGAAGCGAAGTACGAGCAGTACTTC. This codes for CASSFEAKYEQYF.